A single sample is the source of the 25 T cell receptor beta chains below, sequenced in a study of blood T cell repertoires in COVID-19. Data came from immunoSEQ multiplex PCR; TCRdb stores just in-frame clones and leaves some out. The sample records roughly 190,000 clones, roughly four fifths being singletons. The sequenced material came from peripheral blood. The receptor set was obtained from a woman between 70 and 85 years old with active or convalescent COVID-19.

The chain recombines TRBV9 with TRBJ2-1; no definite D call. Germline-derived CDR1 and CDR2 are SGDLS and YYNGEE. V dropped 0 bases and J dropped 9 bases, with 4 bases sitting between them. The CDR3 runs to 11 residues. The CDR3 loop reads CASSVAGEQFF. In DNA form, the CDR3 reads TGTGCCAGCAGCGTAGCCGGTGAGCAGTTCTTC.

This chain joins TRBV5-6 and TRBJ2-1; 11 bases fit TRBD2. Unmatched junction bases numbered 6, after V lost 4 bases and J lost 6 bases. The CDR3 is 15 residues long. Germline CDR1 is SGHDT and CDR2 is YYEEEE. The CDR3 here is CASSPLAGVLNEQFF. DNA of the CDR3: TGTGCCAGCAGCCCACTAGCGGGAGTGCTCAATGAGCAGTTCTTC.

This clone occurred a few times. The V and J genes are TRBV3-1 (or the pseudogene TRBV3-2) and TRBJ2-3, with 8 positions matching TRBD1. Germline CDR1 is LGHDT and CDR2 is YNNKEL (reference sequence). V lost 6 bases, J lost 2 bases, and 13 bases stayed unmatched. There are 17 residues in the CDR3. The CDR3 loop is CASRKSGGTGITDTQYF. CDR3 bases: TGTGCCAGCAGAAAATCCGGCGGGACAGGAATCACAGATACGCAGTATTTT.

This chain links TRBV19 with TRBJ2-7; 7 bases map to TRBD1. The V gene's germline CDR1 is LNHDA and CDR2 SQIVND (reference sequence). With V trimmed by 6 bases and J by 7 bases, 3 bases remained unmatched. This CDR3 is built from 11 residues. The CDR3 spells CASRDRAEQYF. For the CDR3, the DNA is TGTGCCAGTAGAGACAGGGCTGAGCAGTACTTC.

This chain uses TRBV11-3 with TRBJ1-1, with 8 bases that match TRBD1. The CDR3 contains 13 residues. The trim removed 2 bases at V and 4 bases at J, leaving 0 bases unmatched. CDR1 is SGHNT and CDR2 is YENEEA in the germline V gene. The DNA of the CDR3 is TGTGCCAGCAGCTTAACAGGGGGCACTGAAGCTTTCTTT. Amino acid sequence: CASSLTGGTEAFF.

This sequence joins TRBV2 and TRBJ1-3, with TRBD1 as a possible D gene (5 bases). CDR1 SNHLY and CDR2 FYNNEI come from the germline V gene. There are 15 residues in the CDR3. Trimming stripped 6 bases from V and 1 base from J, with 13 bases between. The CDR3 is CASRPRVNSGNTIYF. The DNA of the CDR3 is TGTGCCAGCAGGCCCAGGGTGAATTCTGGAAACACCATATATTTT. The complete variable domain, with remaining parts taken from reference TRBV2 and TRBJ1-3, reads EPEVTQTPSHQVTQMGQEVILRCVPISNHLYFYWYRQILGQKVEFLVSFYNNEISEKSEIFDDQFSVERPDGSNFTLKIRSTKLEDSAMYFCASRPRVNSGNTIYFGEGSWLTVV.

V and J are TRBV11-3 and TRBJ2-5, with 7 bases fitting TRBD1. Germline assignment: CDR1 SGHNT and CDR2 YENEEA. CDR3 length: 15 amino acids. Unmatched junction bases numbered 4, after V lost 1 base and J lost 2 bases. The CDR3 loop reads CASSLGGQPQETQYF. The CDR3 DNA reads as TGTGCCAGCAGCTTAGGGGGACAGCCACAAGAGACCCAGTACTTC.

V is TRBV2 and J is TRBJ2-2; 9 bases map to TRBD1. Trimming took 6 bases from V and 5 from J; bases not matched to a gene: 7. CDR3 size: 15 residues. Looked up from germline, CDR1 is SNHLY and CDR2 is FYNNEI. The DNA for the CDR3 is TGTGCCAGCAGGCCCGGGACAGGGATTACCGGGGAGCTGTTTTTT. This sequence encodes CASRPGTGITGELFF.

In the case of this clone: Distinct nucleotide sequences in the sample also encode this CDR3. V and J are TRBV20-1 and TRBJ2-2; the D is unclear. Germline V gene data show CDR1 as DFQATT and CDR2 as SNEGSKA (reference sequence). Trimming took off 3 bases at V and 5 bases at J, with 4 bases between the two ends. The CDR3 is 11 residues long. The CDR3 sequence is CSASGTGELFF. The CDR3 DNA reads TGCAGTGCTAGCGGGACCGGGGAGCTGTTTTTT.

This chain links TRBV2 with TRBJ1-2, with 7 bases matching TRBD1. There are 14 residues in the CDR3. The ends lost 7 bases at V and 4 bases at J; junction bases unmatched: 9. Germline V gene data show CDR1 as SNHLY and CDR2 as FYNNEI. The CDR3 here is CASTASGQIYGYTF. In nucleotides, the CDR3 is TGTGCCAGCACCGCGTCGGGACAGATCTATGGCTACACCTTC.

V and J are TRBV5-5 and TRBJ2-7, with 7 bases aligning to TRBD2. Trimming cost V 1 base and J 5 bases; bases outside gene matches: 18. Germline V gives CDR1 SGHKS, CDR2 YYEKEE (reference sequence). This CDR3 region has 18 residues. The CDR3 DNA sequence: TGTGCCAGCAGCTTGAATCGGGTAGGGGCGACTAGCCTACACGAGCAGTACTTC. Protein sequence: CASSLNRVGATSLHEQYF.

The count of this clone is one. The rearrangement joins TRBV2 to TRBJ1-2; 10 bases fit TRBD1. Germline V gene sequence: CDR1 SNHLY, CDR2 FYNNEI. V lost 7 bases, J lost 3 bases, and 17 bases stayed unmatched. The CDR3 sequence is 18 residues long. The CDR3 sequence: CASTWAPRQGAADYGYTF. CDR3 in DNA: TGTGCCAGCACTTGGGCCCCCCGACAGGGGGCGGCCGACTATGGCTACACCTTC.

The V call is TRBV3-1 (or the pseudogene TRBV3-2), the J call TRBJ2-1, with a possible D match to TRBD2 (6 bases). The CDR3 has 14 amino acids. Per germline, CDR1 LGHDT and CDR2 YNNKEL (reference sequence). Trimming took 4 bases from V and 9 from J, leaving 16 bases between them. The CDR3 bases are TGTGCCAGCAGCCCACTCGGAGGGCGGGGTGAGCAGTTCTTC. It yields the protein CASSPLGGRGEQFF.

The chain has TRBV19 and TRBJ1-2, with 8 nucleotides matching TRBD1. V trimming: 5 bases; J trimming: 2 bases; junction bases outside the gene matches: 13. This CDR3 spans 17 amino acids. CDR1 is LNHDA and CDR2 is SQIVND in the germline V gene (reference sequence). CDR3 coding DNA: TGTGCCAGTAGTTGGTCGGGACAGGCCACGATCAACTATGGCTACACCTTC. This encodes CASSWSGQATINYGYTF.

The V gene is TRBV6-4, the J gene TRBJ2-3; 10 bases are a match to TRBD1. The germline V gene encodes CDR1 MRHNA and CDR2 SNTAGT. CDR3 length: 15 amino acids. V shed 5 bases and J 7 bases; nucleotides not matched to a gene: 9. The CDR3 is CASSQGQGGVNTQYF. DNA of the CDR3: TGTGCCAGCAGTCAAGGACAGGGGGGCGTGAATACGCAGTATTTT.

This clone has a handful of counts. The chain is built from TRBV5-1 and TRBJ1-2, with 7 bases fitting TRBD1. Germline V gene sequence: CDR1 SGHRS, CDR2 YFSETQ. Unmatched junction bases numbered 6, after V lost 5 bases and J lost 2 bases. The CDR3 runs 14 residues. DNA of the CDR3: TGCGCCAGCAGATTTCCGGGACAGAACTATGGCTACACCTTC. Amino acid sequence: CASRFPGQNYGYTF.

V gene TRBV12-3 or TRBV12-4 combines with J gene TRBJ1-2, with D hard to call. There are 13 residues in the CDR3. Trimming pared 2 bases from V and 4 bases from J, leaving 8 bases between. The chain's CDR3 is CASSLSGLYGYTF. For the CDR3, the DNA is TGTGCCAGCAGTTTATCAGGTCTCTATGGCTACACCTTC.

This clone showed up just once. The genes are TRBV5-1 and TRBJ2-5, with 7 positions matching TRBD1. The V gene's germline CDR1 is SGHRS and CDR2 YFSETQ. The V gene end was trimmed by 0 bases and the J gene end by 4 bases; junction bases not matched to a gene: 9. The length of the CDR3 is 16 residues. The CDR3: CASSLEPHRGRETQYF. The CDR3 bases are TGCGCCAGCAGCTTGGAACCTCACAGGGGCCGAGAGACCCAGTACTTC. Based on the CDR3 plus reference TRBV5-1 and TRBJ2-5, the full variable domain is KAGVTQTPRYLIKTRGQQVTLSCSPISGHRSVSWYQQTPGQGLQFLFEYFSETQRNKGNFPGRFSGRQFSNSRSEMNVSTLELGDSALYLCASSLEPHRGRETQYFGPGTRLLVL.

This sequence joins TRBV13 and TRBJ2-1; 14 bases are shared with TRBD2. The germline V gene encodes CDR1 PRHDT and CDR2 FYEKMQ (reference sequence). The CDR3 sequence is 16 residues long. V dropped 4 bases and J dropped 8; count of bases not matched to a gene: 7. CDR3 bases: TGTGCCAGCAGCTCGTCCGGGACTAGCGGGAGATATGAGCAGTTCTTC. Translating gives CASSSSGTSGRYEQFF.

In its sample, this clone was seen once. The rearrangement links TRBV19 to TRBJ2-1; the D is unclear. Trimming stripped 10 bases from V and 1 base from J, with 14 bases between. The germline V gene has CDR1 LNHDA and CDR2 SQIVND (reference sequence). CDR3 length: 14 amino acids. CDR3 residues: CATSRSESYNEQFF. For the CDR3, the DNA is TGTGCCACCTCCAGGTCAGAGTCCTACAATGAGCAGTTCTTC.

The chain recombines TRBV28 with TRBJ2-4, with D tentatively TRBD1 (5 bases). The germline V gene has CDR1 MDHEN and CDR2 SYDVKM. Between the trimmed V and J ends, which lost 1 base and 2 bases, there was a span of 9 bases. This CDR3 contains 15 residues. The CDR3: CASSLLSGTKNIQYF. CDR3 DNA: TGTGCCAGCAGTTTATTGTCAGGGACCAAAAACATTCAGTACTTC.

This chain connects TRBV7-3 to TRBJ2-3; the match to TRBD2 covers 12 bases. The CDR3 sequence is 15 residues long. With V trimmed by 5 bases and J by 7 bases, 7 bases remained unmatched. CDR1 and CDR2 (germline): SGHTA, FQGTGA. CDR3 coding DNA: TGTGCCAGCAGCCTTGGACTAGCGGGGCCTTATACGCAGTATTTT. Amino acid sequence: CASSLGLAGPYTQYF.

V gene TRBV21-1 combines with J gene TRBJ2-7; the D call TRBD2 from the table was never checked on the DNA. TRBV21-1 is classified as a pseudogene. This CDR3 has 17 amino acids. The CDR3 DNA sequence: TGTGCCAGCAGCAAACGAGCGGGAGGGCCCAGTTGGTACGAGCAGTACTTC. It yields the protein CASSKRAGGPSWYEQYF.

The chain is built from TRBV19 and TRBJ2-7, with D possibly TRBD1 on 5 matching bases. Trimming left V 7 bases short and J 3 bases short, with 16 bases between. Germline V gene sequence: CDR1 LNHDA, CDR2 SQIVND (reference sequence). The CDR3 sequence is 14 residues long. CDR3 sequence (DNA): TGTGCCAGTAAGAGAAATCAGCAGGGCTACGAGCAGTACTTC. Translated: CASKRNQQGYEQYF. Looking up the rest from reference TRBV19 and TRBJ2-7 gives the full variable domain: DGGITQSPKYLFRKEGQNVTLSCEQNLNHDAMYWYRQDPGQGLRLIYYSQIVNDFQKGDIAEGYSVSREKKESFPLTVTSAQKNPTAFYLCASKRNQQGYEQYFGPGTRLTVT.

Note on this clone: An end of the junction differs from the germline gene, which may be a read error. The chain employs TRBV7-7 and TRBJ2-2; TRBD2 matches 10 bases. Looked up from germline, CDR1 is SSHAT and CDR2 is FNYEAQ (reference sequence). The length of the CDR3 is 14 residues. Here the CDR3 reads CASSSTSGAGELFF. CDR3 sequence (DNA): TGTGCTAGCAGCTCAACTAGCGGGGCCGGGGAGCTGTTTTTT.